These 20 T cell receptor beta chains were sequenced from one sample in a study of cytomegalovirus exposure and HLA in healthy donors (dated by TCRdb to about 2017). Library preparation employed the immunoSEQ multiplex PCR assay. For the multiplex PCR, a mixture combining 60 forward primers for TCR Vbeta segments and 13 reverse primers for TCR Jbeta segments was used. The clones in this table, taken by TCRdb from immuneACCESS, are in-frame only. Not every clone is retained; where verified, under half of the shortfall comes from an unresolved V gene, and the cause of the rest is unknown. This sample holds tens of thousands of clones; more than 60% were observed only once. The ten top clones hold roughly 2.5% of the sample. Sequences were obtained from PBMCs. These TCRs come from a man aged 25-45 years in good health and CMV-seronegative.

This chain connects TRBV10-3 to TRBJ2-3; 7 positions agree with TRBD2. Trimming removed 5 bases from V and 0 bases from J; junction bases left unmatched: 5. Germline V gene lookup returns CDR1 ENHRY and CDR2 SYGVKD. This CDR3 spans 15 amino acids. The CDR3 coding sequence is TGTGCCATCAGTCCAAGCGGGGAAAGCACAGATACGCAGTATTTT. Its protein product is CAISPSGESTDTQYF.

The CDR3 here is CASSHQTGGVSYEQYF. CDR3 DNA sequence: TGCGCCAGCAGCCACCAAACAGGGGGCGTGAGCTACGAGCAGTACTTC. The chain recombines TRBV4-3 with TRBJ2-7; 9 bases match TRBD1. Trimming at V came to 3 bases and at J to 3 bases, leaving 9 bases not matched to a gene. Germline V gives CDR1 LGHNA, CDR2 YSLEER. The CDR3 runs to 16 residues.

The chain has TRBV18 and TRBJ1-3; 8 positions match TRBD1. With 2 bases clipped from V and 2 bases from J, the junction kept 8 bases outside the gene matches. The length of the CDR3 is 17 residues. CDR1 is KGHSH, CDR2 LQKENI, per germline. The chain's CDR3 is CASSPYGQGAPGNTIYF. The CDR3 nucleotides are TGTGCCAGCTCACCATATGGCCAGGGGGCGCCTGGAAACACCATATATTTT.

The rearrangement uses TRBV28 and TRBJ1-2; the D gene is possibly TRBD1 (6 bases). Trimming cost V 7 bases and J 3 bases, with 9 bases left between them. Germline CDR1 reads MDHEN; CDR2 reads SYDVKM. The CDR3 is 12 amino acids. The CDR3 DNA sequence: TGTGCCAGCAAAGGACAGCACTATGGCTACACCTTC. Translating it yields CASKGQHYGYTF.

This clone was found once. This rearrangement joins TRBV5-1 to TRBJ2-7; the D gene is possibly TRBD1 (7 bases). Between the trimmed V and J ends, which lost 3 bases and 3 bases, there was a span of 13 bases. Germline values: CDR1 SGHRS, CDR2 YFSETQ. The CDR3 is made up of 14 amino acids. CDR3 region: CASSSTGEVYEQYF. The CDR3 coding sequence is TGCGCCAGCAGCTCAACAGGGGAGGTCTACGAGCAGTACTTC. Combining the CDR3 with reference TRBV5-1 and TRBJ2-7 gives the whole variable domain KAGVTQTPRYLIKTRGQQVTLSCSPISGHRSVSWYQQTPGQGLQFLFEYFSETQRNKGNFPGRFSGRQFSNSRSEMNVSTLELGDSALYLCASSSTGEVYEQYFGPGTRLTVT.

The table lists this clone with a count of one. The V call is TRBV4-3, the J call TRBJ2-6, with D possibly matching TRBD2 (5 bases). This CDR3 contains 16 residues. The ends were cut back, 0 bases at V and 8 bases at J, with 14 bases in the middle. Per the germline V gene, CDR1 is LGHNA and CDR2 is YSLEER. This chain's CDR3 is CASSQDEVSGTNVLTF. The CDR3 coding sequence is TGCGCCAGCAGCCAAGATGAGGTCTCCGGGACCAACGTCCTGACTTTC.

This chain connects TRBV5-1 to TRBJ2-7, with D perhaps matching TRBD2 (5 bases). V lost 2 bases and J lost 3, with 18 bases in between. Germline V gene data show CDR1 as SGHRS and CDR2 as YFSETQ. This CDR3 is 16 amino acids long. The CDR3 region is CASSFNVGVTSYEQYF. The CDR3, as DNA: TGCGCCAGCAGCTTCAATGTCGGGGTGACCAGCTACGAGCAGTACTTC.

This clone was counted only a few times. The chain carries TRBV7-9 and TRBJ1-1; 9 bases align to TRBD1. The CDR3 covers 15 residues. CDR1 is SEHNR and CDR2 is FQNEAQ in the germline V gene (reference sequence). V shed 7 bases and J 6 bases; nucleotides not matched to a gene: 12. DNA for the CDR3: TGTGCCAGCATCGCCGGGACAGGGTTTTTGTCTGAAGCTTTCTTT. Translation: CASIAGTGFLSEAFF.

This clone was observed a single time. The chain employs TRBV7-8 and TRBJ2-5; 7 bases align to TRBD2. Germline V gives CDR1 SGHVS, CDR2 FQNEAQ. V lost 3 bases, J lost 0 bases, and 7 bases stayed unmatched. This CDR3 is 16 amino acids long. The CDR3 DNA reads as TGTGCCAGCAGCTTCGCTGTCGGGGGGTACCAAGAGACCCAGTACTTC. This sequence encodes CASSFAVGGYQETQYF.

This clone was seen only once. The genes are TRBV7-9 and TRBJ1-1; TRBD1 might be the D (6 bases). CDR3 length equals 14 residues. V lost 4 bases, J lost 6 bases, and 15 bases lay in between. Germline loops: CDR1 SEHNR, CDR2 FQNEAQ (reference sequence). This CDR3 is CASSSRLGGPEAFF. CDR3 coding DNA: TGTGCCAGCAGCTCGAGACTCGGGGGGCCTGAAGCTTTCTTT.

This rearrangement joins TRBV7-8 to TRBJ2-5, with unresolved D. Trimming cost V 1 base and J 2 bases, with 5 bases left between them. This CDR3 is built from 13 residues. Germline loops: CDR1 SGHVS, CDR2 FQNEAQ. CDR3 nucleotide sequence: TGTGCCAGCAGCTTAGGGAGACAAGAGACCCAGTACTTC. Translation: CASSLGRQETQYF.

The chain recombines TRBV18 with TRBJ1-1; D perhaps matches TRBD1 (5 bases). Trimming pared 6 bases from V and 4 bases from J, leaving 18 bases between. The CDR3 loop spans 15 amino acids. Germline V gene data show CDR1 as KGHSH and CDR2 as LQKENI. The DNA for the CDR3 is TGTGCCAGCTCCCCAGGGACGGGGGTTAGCACTGAAGCTTTCTTT. This translates into CASSPGTGVSTEAFF.

This rearrangement joins TRBV5-1 to TRBJ2-5, with D hard to call. This CDR3 has 12 residues. V was cut by 2 bases and J by 2 bases, with 4 bases left in between. From germline, CDR1 is SGHRS and CDR2 YFSETQ. The CDR3 loop reads CASSFLQETQYF. The CDR3 coding sequence is TGCGCCAGCAGCTTCTTACAAGAGACCCAGTACTTC.

The J gene is TRBJ1-4, the V gene TRBV7-2; no clear D gene. With 4 bases removed from V and 0 bases from J, the gap between germline ends came to 9 bases. CDR3 length equals 15 residues. Germline V gene data show CDR1 as SGHTA and CDR2 as FQGNSA. In nucleotides, the CDR3 is TGTGCCAGCAGCTCACAGTCCGCAACTAATGAAAAACTGTTTTTT. It codes for CASSSQSATNEKLFF.

The chain couples TRBV5-4 to TRBJ2-5, with TRBD1 identical over 8 bases. The CDR3 spans 15 residues. Germline V gene sequence: CDR1 SGHNT, CDR2 YYREEE (reference sequence). Trimming at V came to 1 base and at J to 5 bases, leaving 7 bases not matched to a gene. The chain's CDR3 is CASSLFQGAGETQYF. The CDR3 DNA is TGTGCCAGCAGCTTGTTCCAGGGGGCTGGGGAGACCCAGTACTTC. Combining the CDR3 with reference TRBV5-4 and TRBJ2-5 gives the whole variable domain ETGVTQSPTHLIKTRGQQVTLRCSSQSGHNTVSWYQQALGQGPQFIFQYYREEENGRGNFPPRFSGLQFPNYSSELNVNALELDDSALYLCASSLFQGAGETQYFGPGTRLLVL.

The gene calls are TRBV5-6 and TRBJ1-2, with 8 bases fitting TRBD1. The CDR3 loop spans 14 amino acids. CDR1 and CDR2 from the germline V gene are SGHDT and YYEEEE. The V segment lost 3 bases and the J segment 7 bases; nucleotides outside the gene matches: 8. The CDR3 coding sequence is TGTGCCAGCAGCTATCCAACAGGGGGTCCTGGCTACACCTTC. Translated: CASSYPTGGPGYTF.

This clone showed up just a few times. J is TRBJ2-7 and V is TRBV30; unclear D gene. Trimming stripped 2 bases from V and 3 bases from J, with 17 bases between. Looked up from germline, CDR1 is GTSNPN and CDR2 is SVGIG (reference sequence). CDR3 length: 15 amino acids. CDR3 nucleotides: TGTGCCTGGAGTCTTCCAGGCCCCAGAAACTACGAGCAGTACTTC. Protein product: CAWSLPGPRNYEQYF.

The chain couples TRBV10-2 to TRBJ1-3, with 8 nucleotides matching TRBD1. J gave up 4 bases and V 8 bases, and 4 bases lay outside the gene matches. The CDR3 is 13 amino acids. The germline gives CDR1 WSHSY, CDR2 SAAADI. Here the CDR3 DNA reads TGCGCCAGCCGCACAGGGGGAGGAAACACCATATATTTT. This translates into CASRTGGGNTIYF.

The rearrangement links TRBV5-1 to TRBJ2-1; TRBD1 might be the D (6 bases). CDR3 length equals 16 residues. The germline V and J ends were trimmed by 0 bases and 0 bases, with 10 bases remaining between them. Germline V gives CDR1 SGHRS, CDR2 YFSETQ. CDR3 coding DNA: TGCGCCAGCAGCTTGGCCGGGGACAACTCCTACAATGAGCAGTTCTTC. It yields the protein CASSLAGDNSYNEQFF.

The CDR3 DNA follows: TGTGCCAGCAGCGCCAATACGGCCACAGGCACCTACGAGCAGTACTTC. This sequence encodes CASSANTATGTYEQYF. The V call is TRBV9, the J call TRBJ2-5, with D perhaps matching TRBD1 (5 bases). The J call may be wrong; the DNA end is better matched by TRBJ2-7. CDR1 and CDR2 (germline): SGDLS, YYNGEE. This CDR3 is 16 amino acids long.